This T cell receptor beta chain stems from a study of cytomegalovirus exposure and HLA in healthy donors. Study information: Falling in the Caucasian-associated ancestry cluster were about 82% of 350 to 400 genotyped donors.

Primers: 60 Vbeta forward and 13 Jbeta reverse. TCRdb's table, derived via immunoSEQ multiplex PCR, lists solely in-frame clones and lacks some. The sample has 150,000 to 250,000 clones, 65% to 85% seen once. General study results and limits: Cytomegalovirus association was listed for about 150 TCR beta chains. A likely sequencing artifact accounted for one observed cluster of highly shared sequence variants. Roughly even sequencing depth across donors was the assumption behind the presence/absence analyses.

Turning to this clone: Its antigen is undetermined. The junction does not match germline at one end; this may be a read error.

Germline V lookup: CDR1 SSHAT, CDR2 FNYEAQ (reference sequence). This CDR3 comprises 18 residues. Sequencing was carried out using PBMCs. The sequence was obtained from a boy younger than 10 in good health and CMV-seronegative. The chain employs TRBV7-7 and TRBJ2-1, with 15 bases lining up with TRBD2. The CDR3 coding sequence is TGTGCTAGCAGCCCGGGACTAGCGGGGGGCATCCCTTACAATGAGCAGTTCTTC. Encoded protein: CASSPGLAGGIPYNEQFF.